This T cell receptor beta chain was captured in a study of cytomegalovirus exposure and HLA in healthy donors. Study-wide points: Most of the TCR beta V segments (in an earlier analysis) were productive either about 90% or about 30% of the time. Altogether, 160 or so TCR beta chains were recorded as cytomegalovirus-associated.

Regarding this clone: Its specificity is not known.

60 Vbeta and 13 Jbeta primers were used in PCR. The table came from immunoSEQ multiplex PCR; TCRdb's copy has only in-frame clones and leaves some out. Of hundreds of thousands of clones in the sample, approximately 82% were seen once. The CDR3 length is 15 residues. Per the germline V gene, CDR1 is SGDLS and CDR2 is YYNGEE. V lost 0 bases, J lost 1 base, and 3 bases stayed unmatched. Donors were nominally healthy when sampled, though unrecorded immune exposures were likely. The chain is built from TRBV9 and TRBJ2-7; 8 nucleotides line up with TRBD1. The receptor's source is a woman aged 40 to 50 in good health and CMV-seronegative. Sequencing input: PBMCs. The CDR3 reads CASSVGQGRSYEQYF. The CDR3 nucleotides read TGTGCCAGCAGCGTAGGACAGGGGAGATCCTACGAGCAGTACTTC.